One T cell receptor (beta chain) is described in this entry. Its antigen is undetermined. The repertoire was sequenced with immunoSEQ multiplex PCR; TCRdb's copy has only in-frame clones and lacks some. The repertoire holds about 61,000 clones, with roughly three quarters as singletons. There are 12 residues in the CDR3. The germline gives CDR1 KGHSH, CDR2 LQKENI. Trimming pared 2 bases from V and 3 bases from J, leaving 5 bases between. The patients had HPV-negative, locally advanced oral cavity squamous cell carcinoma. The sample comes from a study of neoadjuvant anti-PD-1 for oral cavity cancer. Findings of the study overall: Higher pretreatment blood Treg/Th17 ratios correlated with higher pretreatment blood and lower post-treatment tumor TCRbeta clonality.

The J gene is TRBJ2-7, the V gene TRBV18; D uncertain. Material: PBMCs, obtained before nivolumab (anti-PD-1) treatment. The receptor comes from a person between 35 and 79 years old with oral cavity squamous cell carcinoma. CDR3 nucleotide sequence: TGTGCCAGCTCACCAGGCGGCTACGAGCAGTACTTC. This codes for CASSPGGYEQYF. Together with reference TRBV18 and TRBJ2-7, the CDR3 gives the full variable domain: NAGVMQNPRHLVRRRGQEARLRCSPMKGHSHVYWYRQLPEEGLKFMVYLQKENIIDESGMPKERFSAEFPKEGPSILRIQQVVRGDSAAYFCASSPGGYEQYFGPGTRLTVT.